This is a list of T cell receptor beta chains from one sample in a study of control samples from healthy donors and cancer patients. Libraries were prepared by immunoSEQ multiplex PCR; TCRdb keeps only in-frame clonotypes and omits some of them. The sample carries 75,000 to 95,000 clones, 90% recorded once. The sequenced sample consisted of blood. The receptors come from a woman in her late teens or twenties in good health. CDR3s include the opening cysteine and the closing phenylalanine or tryptophan. Each record gives: CDR3 protein, CDR3 DNA, J gene, D gene, clone size, V gene. A D gene is named only where the DNA matches it firmly. A clone size is listed for some rows: how often the clone was seen (once, few, many), or a class if it is expanded.

CDR3 protein: CASSQGRGVDTEAFF
CDR3 DNA: TGCGCCAGCAGCCAAGGGCGGGGGGTAGACACTGAAGCTTTCTTT
J gene: TRBJ1-1
D gene: -
clone size: -
V gene: TRBV4-1

CDR3 protein: CASSLGDSNTEAFF
CDR3 DNA: TGCGCCAGCAGCTTGGGGGACTCAAACACTGAAGCTTTCTTT
J gene: TRBJ1-1
D gene: -
clone size: -
V gene: TRBV5-1

CDR3 protein: CASRPDRGGYNEQFF
CDR3 DNA: TGTGCCAGCAGACCCGACAGGGGGGGCTACAATGAGCAGTTCTTC
J gene: TRBJ2-1
D gene: TRBD1
clone size: -
V gene: TRBV5-4

CDR3 protein: CASSPSSGSWGYTF
CDR3 DNA: TGCGCCAGCAGCCCGAGCTCCGGTAGCTGGGGCTACACCTTC
J gene: TRBJ1-2
D gene: -
clone size: -
V gene: TRBV5-1

CDR3 protein: CASSPRFSGDLYEQYF
CDR3 DNA: TGTGCCAGCAGCCCCCGGTTTAGCGGGGATCTCTATGAGCAGTACTTC
J gene: TRBJ2-7
D gene: TRBD2
clone size: -
V gene: TRBV9

CDR3 protein: CASSIWGSTEAFF
CDR3 DNA: TGTGCCAGTAGTATTTGGGGCAGCACTGAAGCTTTCTTT
J gene: TRBJ1-1
D gene: -
clone size: -
V gene: TRBV19

CDR3 protein: CASSMAVNTEAFF
CDR3 DNA: TGTGCCAGTAGTATGGCGGTGAACACTGAAGCTTTCTTT
J gene: TRBJ1-1
D gene: -
clone size: -
V gene: TRBV19

CDR3 protein: CASSAPPPPAELQNTEAFF
CDR3 DNA: TGTGCCAGCAGTGCCCCCCCTCCGCCCGCCGAACTGCAGAACACTGAAGCTTTCTTT
J gene: TRBJ1-1
D gene: -
clone size: -
V gene: TRBV6-1

CDR3 protein: CASSLDSRPRGATEAFF
CDR3 DNA: TGTGCCAGCAGCTTGGATTCACGGCCCAGGGGGGCCACTGAAGCTTTCTTT
J gene: TRBJ1-1
D gene: TRBD1
clone size: -
V gene: TRBV5-4

CDR3 protein: CASSLVAGGDTEAFF
CDR3 DNA: TGCGCCAGCAGCTTGGTAGCAGGGGGTGACACTGAAGCTTTCTTT
J gene: TRBJ1-1
D gene: TRBD1
clone size: -
V gene: TRBV5-1

CDR3 protein: CASSSRGWEQYF
CDR3 DNA: TGTGCCAGCAGTTCCAGGGGATGGGAGCAGTACTTC
J gene: TRBJ2-7
D gene: -
clone size: -
V gene: TRBV2

CDR3 protein: CASSLAGPEAFF
CDR3 DNA: TGTGCCAGCAGCTTGGCGGGGCCTGAAGCTTTCTTT
J gene: TRBJ1-1
D gene: -
clone size: -
V gene: TRBV5-6

CDR3 protein: CASSHRDTGYTF
CDR3 DNA: TGTGCCAGCAGCCACCGGGACACTGGCTACACCTTC
J gene: TRBJ1-2
D gene: -
clone size: -
V gene: TRBV6-6

CDR3 protein: CASNEQGMTTEQYF
CDR3 DNA: TGCGCCAGCAACGAGCAGGGCATGACAACCGAGCAGTACTTC
J gene: TRBJ2-7
D gene: -
clone size: once
V gene: TRBV5-1

CDR3 protein: CASSSLGSPLHF
CDR3 DNA: TGTGCCAGCAGCTCCCTGGGATCACCCCTCCACTTT
J gene: TRBJ1-6
D gene: -
clone size: -
V gene: TRBV11-2

CDR3 protein: CASSLNRGGADTQYF
CDR3 DNA: TGTGCCAGCAGCTTAAATAGGGGCGGCGCAGATACGCAGTATTTT
J gene: TRBJ2-3
D gene: -
clone size: -
V gene: TRBV7-3

CDR3 protein: CASAPGGSDTEAFF
CDR3 DNA: TGTGCCAGCGCTCCTGGCGGGTCCGACACTGAAGCTTTCTTT
J gene: TRBJ1-1
D gene: -
clone size: -
V gene: TRBV7-2

CDR3 protein: CASSISAGGIRDTQYF
CDR3 DNA: TGTGCCAGTAGTATATCAGCGGGGGGAATCAGAGATACGCAGTATTTT
J gene: TRBJ2-3
D gene: TRBD2
clone size: -
V gene: TRBV19

CDR3 protein: CASTLIGSEEEQYF
CDR3 DNA: TGTGCCAGCACCCTAATTGGGTCAGAGGAGGAGCAGTACTTC
J gene: TRBJ2-7
D gene: -
clone size: -
V gene: TRBV27

CDR3 protein: CASQGHPNEKLFF
CDR3 DNA: TGTGCCTCCCAAGGACATCCTAATGAAAAACTGTTTTTT
J gene: TRBJ1-4
D gene: -
clone size: -
V gene: TRBV2

CDR3 protein: CAISLDSSNTEAFF
CDR3 DNA: TGTGCCATCAGTTTGGACAGTTCGAACACTGAAGCTTTCTTT
J gene: TRBJ1-1
D gene: -
clone size: -
V gene: TRBV10-3

CDR3 protein: CASRDRGGGTEAFF
CDR3 DNA: TGTGCCAGCAGGGACAGGGGAGGCGGTACTGAAGCTTTCTTT
J gene: TRBJ1-1
D gene: TRBD1
clone size: -
V gene: TRBV2

CDR3 protein: CATSDKLSRNTIYF
CDR3 DNA: TGTGCCACCAGTGATAAATTATCCAGAAACACCATATATTTT
J gene: TRBJ1-3
D gene: -
clone size: -
V gene: TRBV24-1

CDR3 protein: CAISDPGLLNTEAFF
CDR3 DNA: TGTGCCATCAGCGACCCGGGACTGCTGAACACTGAAGCTTTCTTT
J gene: TRBJ1-1
D gene: -
clone size: -
V gene: TRBV10-3

CDR3 protein: CASRPPGGLSYEQYF
CDR3 DNA: TGTGCCAGCAGACCTCCGGGAGGACTCTCCTACGAGCAGTACTTC
J gene: TRBJ2-7
D gene: TRBD2
clone size: -
V gene: TRBV2

CDR3 protein: CASSYSDRAYEQYF
CDR3 DNA: TGTGCCAGCAGCTACTCGGACAGGGCATACGAGCAGTACTTC
J gene: TRBJ2-7
D gene: TRBD1
clone size: -
V gene: TRBV5-6

CDR3 protein: CASSQESSTFYEQYF
CDR3 DNA: TGTGCCAGCAGCCAAGAGTCTAGCACCTTCTACGAGCAGTACTTC
J gene: TRBJ2-7
D gene: -
clone size: once
V gene: TRBV14

CDR3 protein: CASSPSNTEAFF
CDR3 DNA: TGTGCCAGCAGCCCTTCGAACACTGAAGCTTTCTTT
J gene: TRBJ1-1
D gene: -
clone size: -
V gene: TRBV7-9

CDR3 protein: CASSVGQTPQPQHF
CDR3 DNA: TGTGCCAGCAGCGTAGGACAGACCCCACAGCCCCAGCATTTT
J gene: TRBJ1-5
D gene: -
clone size: -
V gene: TRBV9

CDR3 protein: CASSEGSQATSGNYGYTF
CDR3 DNA: TGTGCCAGCAGCGAGGGGAGTCAGGCGACCTCTGGGAACTATGGCTACACCTTC
J gene: TRBJ1-2
D gene: -
clone size: -
V gene: TRBV9

CDR3 protein: CASSPRSGSSGNTIYF
CDR3 DNA: TGTGCCAGCAGTCCACGATCTGGGAGCTCTGGAAACACCATATATTTT
J gene: TRBJ1-3
D gene: -
clone size: -
V gene: TRBV27

CDR3 protein: CASSSVPTDTAWETQYF
CDR3 DNA: TGTGCCAGCAGTTCCGTCCCGACAGACACGGCGTGGGAGACCCAGTACTTC
J gene: TRBJ2-5
D gene: -
clone size: -
V gene: TRBV28

CDR3 protein: CASSSGDRPYEQYF
CDR3 DNA: TGTGCCAGCAGCTCGGGGGACAGGCCCTACGAGCAGTACTTC
J gene: TRBJ2-7
D gene: TRBD1
clone size: -
V gene: TRBV7-8

CDR3 protein: CASSPPGTGVGEKLFF
CDR3 DNA: TGTGCCAGCTCACCACCGGGGACAGGAGTGGGTGAAAAACTGTTTTTT
J gene: TRBJ1-4
D gene: TRBD1
clone size: -
V gene: TRBV18

CDR3 protein: CASSEGPVGATDTQYF
CDR3 DNA: TGTGCCAGCAGTGAGGGTCCCGTGGGGGCCACAGATACGCAGTATTTT
J gene: TRBJ2-3
D gene: -
clone size: -
V gene: TRBV2

CDR3 protein: CASSSNLGQGIEKLFF
CDR3 DNA: TGTGCCAGCAGCTCCAATTTGGGACAGGGTATTGAAAAACTGTTTTTT
J gene: TRBJ1-4
D gene: TRBD1
clone size: -
V gene: TRBV7-9